This TCR beta chain originates from a study of PD-1 blockade in classical Hodgkin lymphoma. CDR3 length: 13 residues. Germline V gene sequence: CDR1 MNHNY, CDR2 SVGAGI (reference sequence). The ends lost 6 bases at V and 4 bases at J; junction bases unmatched: 3. Time point indicated: cycle 4 day 1 (C4D1), after more than five weeks of nivolumab. All patients relapsed after autologous stem cell transplantation, and brentuximab vedotin exposure varied. The table came from immunoSEQ multiplex PCR; TCRdb's copy has only in-frame clones and leaves some out. The sample carries about 39,000 clones, around 80% recorded once.

The chain carries TRBV6-6 and TRBJ2-1; 7 bases align to TRBD1. The specimen comprised peripheral blood mononuclear cells (PBMCs), sampled before the fourth cycle of nivolumab. This TCR came from a human donor with classical Hodgkin lymphoma. In DNA form, the CDR3 reads TGTGCCAGCAGGAGACAGGGTTACAATGAGCAGTTCTTC. Encoded protein: CASRRQGYNEQFF.